This T cell receptor beta chain comes out of a study of cytomegalovirus exposure and HLA in healthy donors. Overall study: Out of around 360 genotyped donors, approximately 84% belonged to the Caucasian-associated ancestry cluster. Study findings and constraints: Later, an analysis showed that TCR beta chains associated with HLA were more clonally expanded than others that were equally common.

The PCR used 60 Vbeta and 13 Jbeta primers. Method: immunoSEQ multiplex PCR; TCRdb's copy keeps in-frame clones and lacks some. Of 95,000 to 110,000 clones listed, about 84% are singletons. Turning to this clone: The antigen is undetermined.

Whereas donors were nominally healthy upon sampling, unrecorded immune exposures were probable. The TCR sequence derives from a man younger than 45 in good health and CMV-seronegative. Input material: PBMCs.

The CDR3 coding sequence is TGTGCCAGCAGCGGGAGGGGGGGCTCTAATGAAAAACTGTTTTTT. Protein sequence: CASSGRGGSNEKLFF. The J gene is TRBJ1-4, the V gene TRBV9, with a tentative D call TRBD1 (6 bases). Germline assignment: CDR1 SGDLS and CDR2 YYNGEE. Trimming stripped 3 bases from V and 3 bases from J, with 12 bases between. This CDR3 region has 15 residues.